The clone carrying this T cell receptor beta chain was detected ten times or more. The junction shows a germline mismatch at one end, possibly a read error. From the 5' RACE reads, TCRdb called clonotypes with MiXCR, one entry per CDR3 protein. The sample records 45,000 to 60,000 distinct CDR3 sequences, less than 9.5% being singletons. This record comes from a study of early T cells in non-severe SARS-CoV-2 infection. As for the study in general: Chains were unpaired, as sequencing was done on bulk RNA from unsorted whole blood.

CDR3 size: 13 residues. Germline values: CDR1 SGHVS, CDR2 FNYEAQ. This sequence joins TRBV7-6 and TRBJ2-7; 10 bases agree with TRBD2. The sequenced sample consisted of whole blood. The source is an adult who was a healthcare worker with PCR-confirmed SARS-CoV-2 infection or an uninfected control (not recorded which). CDR3: CASSLAGEYEQYF. The CDR3 coding sequence is TGTGCCAGCAGCCTAGCGGGAGAGTACGAGCAGTACTTC.